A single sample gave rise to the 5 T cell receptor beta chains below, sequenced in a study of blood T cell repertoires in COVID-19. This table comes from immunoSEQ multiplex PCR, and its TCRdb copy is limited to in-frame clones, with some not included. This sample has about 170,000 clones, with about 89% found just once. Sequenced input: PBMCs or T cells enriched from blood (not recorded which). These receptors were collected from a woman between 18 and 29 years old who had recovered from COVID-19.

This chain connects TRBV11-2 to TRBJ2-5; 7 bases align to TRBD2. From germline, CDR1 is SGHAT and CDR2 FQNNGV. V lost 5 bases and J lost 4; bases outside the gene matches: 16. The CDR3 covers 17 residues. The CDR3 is CASSKTGGVPYPETQYF. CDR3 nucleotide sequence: TGTGCCAGCAGCAAAACGGGGGGAGTCCCATACCCAGAGACCCAGTACTTC.

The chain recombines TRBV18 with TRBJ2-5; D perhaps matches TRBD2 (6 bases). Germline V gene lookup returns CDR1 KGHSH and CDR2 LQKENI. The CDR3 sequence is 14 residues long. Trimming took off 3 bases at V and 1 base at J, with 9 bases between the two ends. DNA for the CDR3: TGTGCCAGCTCACCGAGGACTATCCAAGAGACCCAGTACTTC. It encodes CASSPRTIQETQYF.

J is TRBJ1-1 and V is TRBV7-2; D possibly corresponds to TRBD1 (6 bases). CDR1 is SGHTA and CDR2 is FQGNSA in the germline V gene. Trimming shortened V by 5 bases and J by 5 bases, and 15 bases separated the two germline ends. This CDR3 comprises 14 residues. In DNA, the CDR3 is TGTGCCAGCAGCCGTCAGGGGTTTGGAACTGAAGCTTTCTTT. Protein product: CASSRQGFGTEAFF. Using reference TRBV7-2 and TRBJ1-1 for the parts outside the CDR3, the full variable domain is GAGVSQSPSNKVTEKGKDVELRCDPISGHTALYWYRQSLGQGLEFLIYFQGNSAPDKSGLPSDRFSAERTGGSVSTLTIQRTQQEDSAVYLCASSRQGFGTEAFFGQGTRLTVV.

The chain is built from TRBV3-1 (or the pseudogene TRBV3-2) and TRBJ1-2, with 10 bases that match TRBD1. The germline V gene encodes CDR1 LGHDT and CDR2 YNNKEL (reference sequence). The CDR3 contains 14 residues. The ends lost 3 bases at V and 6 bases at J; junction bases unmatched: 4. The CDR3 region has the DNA TGTGCCAGCAGCCAGGGACAGGGGACGCATGGCTACACCTTC. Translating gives CASSQGQGTHGYTF.

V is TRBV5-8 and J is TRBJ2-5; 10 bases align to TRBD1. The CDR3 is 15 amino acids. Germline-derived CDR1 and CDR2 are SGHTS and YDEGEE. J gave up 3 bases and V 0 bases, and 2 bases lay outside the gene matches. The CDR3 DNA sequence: TGTGCCAGCAGCTTGGCGGGGACAGGGGAAGAGACCCAGTACTTC. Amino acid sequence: CASSLAGTGEETQYF. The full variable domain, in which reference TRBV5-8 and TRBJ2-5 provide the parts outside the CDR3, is EAGVTQSPTHLIKTRGQQATLRCSPISGHTSVYWYQQALGLGLQFLLWYDEGEERNRGNFPPRFSGRQFPNYSSELNVNALELEDSALYLCASSLAGTGEETQYFGPGTRLLVL.